This passage covers 14 T cell receptor beta chains from one sample sequenced in a study of shared clonotypes between healthy human individuals. TCRdb's copy holds only in-frame clones and misses some; the assay was immunoSEQ multiplex PCR. Here the sample spans around 500,000 clones, around 79% being singletons. The sequenced sample was PBMCs. These receptors came from a woman in her thirties or forties in good health. Some clones in this sample may be carry-over from other donors' samples.

The CDR3 DNA reads TGTGCCAGCAGCAACACAAGGACAGATACGCAGTATTTT. This gives the protein CASSNTRTDTQYF. This chain uses TRBV28 with TRBJ2-3; no reliable D call. With 6 bases removed from V and 3 bases from J, the gap between germline ends came to 10 bases. Germline V gene data show CDR1 as MDHEN and CDR2 as SYDVKM. The CDR3 spans 13 residues. The entire variable domain, with the rest obtained from reference TRBV28 and TRBJ2-3, is as follows: DVKVTQSSRYLVKRTGEKVFLECVQDMDHENMFWYRQDPGLGLRLIYFSYDVKMKEKGDIPEGYSVSREKKERFSLILESASTNQTSMYLCASSNTRTDTQYFGPGTRLTVL.

The chain links TRBV27 to TRBJ1-1; D unclear. The CDR3 extends over 14 amino acids. The V gene lost 9 bases and the J gene lost 4 bases, with 18 bases spanning the gap. Germline values: CDR1 MNHEY, CDR2 SMNVEV (reference sequence). Here the CDR3 reads CASHLSRGSTEAFF. The CDR3 bases are TGTGCCAGTCACTTAAGCCGAGGGTCCACTGAAGCTTTCTTT.

This sequence joins TRBV29-1 and TRBJ2-1; D might be TRBD2 (6 bases). The germline CDR1 and CDR2 sequences are SQVTM and ANQGSEA. CDR3 length equals 12 residues. Trimming stripped 4 bases from V and 9 bases from J, with 13 bases between. This CDR3 reads CSVGLGGSEQFF. DNA for the CDR3: TGCAGCGTTGGGCTCGGAGGGAGTGAGCAGTTCTTC.

The chain couples TRBV6-5 to TRBJ1-5; 8 bases match TRBD1. Germline V gene lookup returns CDR1 MNHEY and CDR2 SVGAGI. The J segment lost 4 bases and the V segment lost 0 bases, leaving 2 bases of the junction unmatched. The CDR3 has 15 amino acids. The CDR3 bases are TGTGCCAGCAGTTACTCGGACAGGGCAAATCAGCCCCAGCATTTT. Protein: CASSYSDRANQPQHF.

This clone appeared once. The chain has TRBV19 and TRBJ1-4; no reliable D call. This CDR3 is 15 amino acids long. Per the germline V gene, CDR1 is LNHDA and CDR2 is SQIVND (reference sequence). V lost 5 bases, J lost 5 bases, and 15 bases lay in between. CDR3 DNA sequence: TGTGCCAGTAGTCCCCGCCCGCAAGACAATGAAAAACTGTTTTTT. It yields the protein CASSPRPQDNEKLFF.

The V gene is TRBV5-4, the J gene TRBJ2-5, with 8 bases matching TRBD2. With V trimmed by 2 bases and J by 5 bases, 8 bases remained unmatched. Germline-derived CDR1 and CDR2 are SGHNT and YYREEE (reference sequence). The CDR3 runs to 15 residues. CDR3 protein: CASSFSGSTRETQYF. The CDR3 nucleotides read TGTGCCAGCAGCTTCAGCGGGAGTACACGGGAGACCCAGTACTTC. The full variable domain, in which reference TRBV5-4 and TRBJ2-5 provide the parts outside the CDR3, is ETGVTQSPTHLIKTRGQQVTLRCSSQSGHNTVSWYQQALGQGPQFIFQYYREEENGRGNFPPRFSGLQFPNYSSELNVNALELDDSALYLCASSFSGSTRETQYFGPGTRLLVL.

The V and J genes are TRBV5-4 and TRBJ2-7; D remains ambiguous. Per the germline V gene, CDR1 is SGHNT and CDR2 is YYREEE (reference sequence). The CDR3 is 11 residues long. Trimming took 3 bases from V and 5 from J, leaving 6 bases between them. Written as DNA, the CDR3 is TGTGCCAGCAGCTGGGCGGACGAGCAGTACTTC. This translates into CASSWADEQYF. Supplemented by reference TRBV5-4 and TRBJ2-7, the full variable domain reads ETGVTQSPTHLIKTRGQQVTLRCSSQSGHNTVSWYQQALGQGPQFIFQYYREEENGRGNFPPRFSGLQFPNYSSELNVNALELDDSALYLCASSWADEQYFGPGTRLTVT.

This clone has more than one count but fewer than ten. The chain joins TRBV29-1 to TRBJ1-1; TRBD1 agrees at 7 bases. V trimming: 3 bases; J trimming: 4 bases; junction bases outside the gene matches: 8. The CDR3 runs to 14 residues. Germline CDR1 reads SQVTM; CDR2 reads ANQGSEA. The chain's CDR3 is CSVDNRQGGTEAFF. The DNA of the CDR3 is TGCAGCGTTGACAACCGACAGGGAGGCACTGAAGCTTTCTTT.

This clone appeared once. The rearrangement joins TRBV6-5 to TRBJ2-7, with a tentative D call TRBD1 (6 bases). Trimming left V 4 bases short and J 6 bases short, with 16 bases between. The CDR3 has 14 amino acids. The V gene's germline CDR1 is MNHEY and CDR2 SVGAGI. Here the CDR3 DNA reads TGTGCCAGCAGTTTCGGGACAAGGCCCGGCGAGCAGTACTTC. Translated: CASSFGTRPGEQYF.

This sequence joins TRBV5-1 and TRBJ2-1; D is unresolved. V lost 3 bases to trimming and J lost 0 bases, with 10 bases between them. Germline V gene lookup returns CDR1 SGHRS and CDR2 YFSETQ. The CDR3 contains 15 residues. The CDR3 DNA is TGCGCCAGCAGCTCACCAAGGAGCTCCTACAATGAGCAGTTCTTC. This translates into CASSSPRSSYNEQFF.

This chain uses TRBV19 with TRBJ1-5; D is unresolved. V dropped 4 bases and J dropped 5 bases, with 9 bases sitting between them. This CDR3 has 13 amino acids. Per the germline V gene, CDR1 is LNHDA and CDR2 is SQIVND (reference sequence). The CDR3 nucleotides read TGTGCCAGTAGTACCCGCCGAGATCAGCCCCAGCATTTT. Amino acids: CASSTRRDQPQHF.

This rearrangement joins TRBV2 to TRBJ2-1; 8 bases map to TRBD2. This CDR3 has 14 amino acids. In germline, CDR1 is SNHLY, CDR2 FYNNEI. V shed 3 bases and J 9 bases; nucleotides not matched to a gene: 7. CDR3 DNA sequence: TGTGCCAGCAGTGATGGGGCTAGCGGGTCTGAGCAGTTCTTC. Its translation is CASSDGASGSEQFF.

This rearrangement joins TRBV28 to TRBJ2-7; D is possibly TRBD2 (6 bases). This CDR3 is 15 amino acids long. V lost 0 bases, J lost 2 bases, and 11 bases lay in between. Germline V gives CDR1 MDHEN, CDR2 SYDVKM. CDR3 region: CASSLWGGKTYEQYF. The CDR3 DNA reads TGTGCCAGCAGTTTATGGGGCGGGAAAACCTACGAGCAGTACTTC. Full variable domain (rest looked up from reference TRBV28 and TRBJ2-7): DVKVTQSSRYLVKRTGEKVFLECVQDMDHENMFWYRQDPGLGLRLIYFSYDVKMKEKGDIPEGYSVSREKKERFSLILESASTNQTSMYLCASSLWGGKTYEQYFGPGTRLTVT.

The V and J genes are TRBV6-1 and TRBJ2-7, with D perhaps TRBD2 (5 bases). The CDR3 is 13 residues long. Germline CDR1 MNHNS, CDR2 SASEGT. Trimming took 10 bases from V and 3 from J, leaving 16 bases between them. The CDR3 DNA is TGTGCCACAGCGGTTGGGTTTTACTACGAGCAGTACTTC. Protein product: CATAVGFYYEQYF.